This T cell receptor (beta chain) was sequenced in a study of T cells expressing NK-cell markers. Study as a whole: The eight sequenced donors comprised seven who were HCMV-seropositive and one who was seronegative. Points from the study as a whole: Five or six donors carried dominant NKG2C+ clonotypes that made up roughly 1.0-7.0% of their CD8+ T cells. Certain NKG2C+ T cell clones were expanded, and their HCMV specificity remained unclear.

This CDR3 contains 13 residues. The germline V gene has CDR1 LNHNV and CDR2 YYDKDF (reference sequence). About this clonotype itself: The antigen is unknown.

UMIs were included in TCR beta cDNA generated by 5'RACE template switching. One entry per CDR3 protein, without DNA, is what TCRdb gives after re-calling the 5' RACE reads. This table lists 200,000 to 300,000 distinct CDR3 sequences. This sequence originates from a man between 18 and 35 years old in good health. Sequencing was done on a sample of blood T cells: a sorted CD56 or NKG2C T cell subset, CD4+ or CD8+ T cells, or bulk PBMC T cells (not recorded which). This chain uses TRBV15 with TRBJ1-5; TCRdb reports TRBD1, a call that lacks DNA to check it against. The CDR3 spells CATSREAPQPQHF.